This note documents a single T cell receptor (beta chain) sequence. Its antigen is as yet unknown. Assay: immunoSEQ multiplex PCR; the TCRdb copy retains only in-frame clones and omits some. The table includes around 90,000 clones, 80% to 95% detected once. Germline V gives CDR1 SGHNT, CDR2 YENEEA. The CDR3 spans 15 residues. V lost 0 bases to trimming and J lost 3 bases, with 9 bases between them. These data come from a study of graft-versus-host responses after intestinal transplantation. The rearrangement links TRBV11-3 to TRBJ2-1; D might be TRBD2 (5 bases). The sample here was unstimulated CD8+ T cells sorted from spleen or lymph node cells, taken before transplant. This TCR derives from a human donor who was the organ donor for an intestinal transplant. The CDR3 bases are TGTGCCAGCAGCTTAGATGCCGGGATCTACAATGAGCAGTTCTTC. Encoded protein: CASSLDAGIYNEQFF.